The source of this TCR beta chain is a study of chemoradiotherapy in HPV16-positive cancers (dated 2022 in TCRdb). Describing the broader study: Candidate HPV-specific T-cell clones and common TCR motifs were defined through functional T-cell assays on cells from a couple of HPV16-positive patients. The study asked whether T-cell immunity to the HPV oncoproteins E6 and E7 changes during chemoradiotherapy and whether this immunity affects survival. The candidate HPV-specific TCRs and motifs were then tracked in TCR repertoires from 80 to 95 patients with HPV-related cancers.

For CDR1 and CDR2, the germline V gene lists ENHRY and SYGVKD. V is reduced by 5 bases and J by 4 bases, leaving a spacing of 20 bases between them. The CDR3 holds 16 amino acids from the cysteine to the phenylalanine. This entry keeps only the CDR3 DNA: 48 bases, framed from base 1. Repertoires were sampled repeatedly over the course of chemoradiotherapy so that clonal expansion in the tumor microenvironment could be followed. The paper's findings and limits, for the study overall: Expansion of candidate HPV-specific clones and E7-related TCR motifs was observed in the tumor microenvironment during treatment, whereas no such expansion was observed for non-HPV-specific T cells. In HPV16-positive patients, expansion of HPV-responsive T cells during chemoradiotherapy was found to be associated with improved recurrence-free survival. Only two HPV16-positive patients were used to derive the functional definition of HPV-specific T cells, and the survival association was reported for HPV16-positive patients.

As concerns this clone: Its antigen has not been determined. Base qualities are not at hand, and no much larger clone is one base apart.

The library was obtained by the immunoSEQ multiplex PCR assay. TCRdb holds this immuneACCESS table with in-frame rearrangements only. Some clones are missing; in checked studies, unresolved V genes explain under half, and the rest has no known cause. The sample table shows more than 7,000 clones, and 75% to 85% are seen once. The top ten clonotypes cover approximately 6.5% of the sample. The sequencing here drew on tumor tissue, taken from a patient who underwent chemoradiotherapy. The sequence was obtained from a human donor with HPV-associated anogenital cancer. The sequence links TRBV10-3 to TRBJ1-1; no D gene is confidently identified. The nucleotides read TGTGCCATCAGTCGGTCAGCCGGCCCAGTGGGCACTGAAGCTTTCTTT. It is translated as CAISRSAGPVGTEAFF.